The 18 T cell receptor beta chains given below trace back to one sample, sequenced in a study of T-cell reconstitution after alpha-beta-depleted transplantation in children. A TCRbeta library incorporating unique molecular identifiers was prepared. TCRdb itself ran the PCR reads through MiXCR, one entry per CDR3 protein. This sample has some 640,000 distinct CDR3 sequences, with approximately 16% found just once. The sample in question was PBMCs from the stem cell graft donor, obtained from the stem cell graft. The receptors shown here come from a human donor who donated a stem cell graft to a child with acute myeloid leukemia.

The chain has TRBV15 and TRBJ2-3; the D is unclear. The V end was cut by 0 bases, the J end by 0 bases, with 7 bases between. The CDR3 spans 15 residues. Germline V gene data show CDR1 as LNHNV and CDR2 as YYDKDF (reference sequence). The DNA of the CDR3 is TGTGCCACCAGCAGAGATCTAGAGAGCACAGATACGCAGTATTTT. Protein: CATSRDLESTDTQYF.

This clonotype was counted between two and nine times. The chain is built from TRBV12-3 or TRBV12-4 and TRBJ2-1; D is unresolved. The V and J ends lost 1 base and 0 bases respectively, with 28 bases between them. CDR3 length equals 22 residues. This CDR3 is CASSLDENITPAKGFSYNEQFF. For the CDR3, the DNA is TGTGCCAGCAGTTTAGACGAAAACATAACCCCTGCCAAAGGATTCTCCTACAATGAGCAGTTCTTC.

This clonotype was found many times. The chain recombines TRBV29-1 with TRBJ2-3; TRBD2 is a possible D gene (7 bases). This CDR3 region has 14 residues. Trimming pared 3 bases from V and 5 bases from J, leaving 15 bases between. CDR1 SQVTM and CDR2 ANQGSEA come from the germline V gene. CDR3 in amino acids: CSVEAGAVEDTQYF. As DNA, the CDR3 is TGCAGCGTTGAGGCGGGGGCCGTGGAAGATACGCAGTATTTT.

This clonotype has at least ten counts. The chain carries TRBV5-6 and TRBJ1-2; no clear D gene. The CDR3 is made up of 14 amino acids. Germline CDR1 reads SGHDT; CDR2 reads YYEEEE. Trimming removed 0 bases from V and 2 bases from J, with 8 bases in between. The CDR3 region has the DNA TGTGCCAGCAGCTTGGTTAGGGCCAACTATGGCTACACCTTC. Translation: CASSLVRANYGYTF.

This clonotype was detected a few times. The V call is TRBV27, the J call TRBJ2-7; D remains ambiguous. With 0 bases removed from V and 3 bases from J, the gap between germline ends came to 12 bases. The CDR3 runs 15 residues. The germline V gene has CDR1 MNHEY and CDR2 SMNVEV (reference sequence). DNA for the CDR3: TGTGCCAGCAGTTTATCGGCCGGGCCAGGCTACGAGCAGTACGTC. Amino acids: CASSLSAGPGYEQYV.

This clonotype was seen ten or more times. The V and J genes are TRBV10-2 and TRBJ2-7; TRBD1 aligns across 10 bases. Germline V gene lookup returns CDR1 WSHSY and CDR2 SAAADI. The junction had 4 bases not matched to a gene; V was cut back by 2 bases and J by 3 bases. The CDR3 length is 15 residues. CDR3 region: CASSEPGQGVYEQYV. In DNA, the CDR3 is TGCGCCAGCAGTGAGCCCGGACAGGGGGTCTACGAGCAGTACGTC.

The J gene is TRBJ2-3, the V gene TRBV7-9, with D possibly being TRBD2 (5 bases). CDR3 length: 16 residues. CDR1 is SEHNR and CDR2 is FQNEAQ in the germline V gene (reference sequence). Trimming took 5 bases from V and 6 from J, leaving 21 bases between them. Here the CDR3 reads CASSPIRSGHRDTQYF. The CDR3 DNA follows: TGTGCCAGCAGCCCGATCCGGAGCGGCCATCGGGATACGCAGTATTTT.

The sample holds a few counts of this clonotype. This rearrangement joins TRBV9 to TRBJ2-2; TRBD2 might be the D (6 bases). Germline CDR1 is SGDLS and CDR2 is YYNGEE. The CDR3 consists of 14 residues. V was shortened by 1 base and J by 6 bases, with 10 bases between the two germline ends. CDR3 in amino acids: CASSVFGGPGELFF. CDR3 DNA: TGTGCCAGCAGCGTATTCGGGGGACCCGGGGAGCTGTTTTTT.

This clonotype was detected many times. The CDR3 sequence: CSARVGSGNTIYF. As DNA, the CDR3 is TGCAGTGCTAGAGTAGGTTCTGGAAACACCATATATTTT. The rearrangement uses TRBV20-1 and TRBJ1-3; D remains ambiguous. Trimming removed 1 base at V and 1 base at J, with 5 bases between. Germline assignment: CDR1 DFQATT and CDR2 SNEGSKA (reference sequence). The CDR3 contains 13 residues.

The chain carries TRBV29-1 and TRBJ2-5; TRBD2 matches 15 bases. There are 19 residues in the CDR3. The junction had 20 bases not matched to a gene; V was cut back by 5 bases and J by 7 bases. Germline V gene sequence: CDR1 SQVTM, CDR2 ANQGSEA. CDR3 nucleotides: TGCAGCGTTAGGGTCGGAACCATCGGACTAGCGGGGGGGAGAGGGACCCAGTACTTC. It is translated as CSVRVGTIGLAGGRGTQYF.

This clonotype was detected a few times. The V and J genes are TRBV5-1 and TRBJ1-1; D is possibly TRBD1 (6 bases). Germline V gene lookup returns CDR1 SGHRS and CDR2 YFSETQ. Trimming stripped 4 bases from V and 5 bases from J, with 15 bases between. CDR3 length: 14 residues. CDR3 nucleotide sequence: TGCGCCAGCAGCACTCTACAGGGTAGGACTGAAGCTTTCTTT. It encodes CASSTLQGRTEAFF.

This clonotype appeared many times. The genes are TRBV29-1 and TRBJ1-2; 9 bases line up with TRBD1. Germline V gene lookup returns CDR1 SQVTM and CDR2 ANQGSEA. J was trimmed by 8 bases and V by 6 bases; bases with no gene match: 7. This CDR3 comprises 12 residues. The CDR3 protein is CSVTRTGVGYTF. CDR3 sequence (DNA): TGCAGCGTGACTCGGACAGGGGTCGGCTACACCTTC.

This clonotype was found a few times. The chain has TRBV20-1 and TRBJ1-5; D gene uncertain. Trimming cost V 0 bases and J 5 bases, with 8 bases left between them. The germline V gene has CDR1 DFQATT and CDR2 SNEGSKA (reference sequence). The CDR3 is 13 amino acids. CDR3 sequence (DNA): TGCAGTGCTAGAGAGGCAGCTGATCAGCCCCAGCATTTT. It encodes CSAREAADQPQHF.

This chain's CDR3 is CASSPDPGVAFF. CDR3 coding DNA: TGTGCCAGCAGTCCAGATCCGGGGGTAGCTTTCTTT. This sequence joins TRBV12-3 or TRBV12-4 and TRBJ1-1; D possibly corresponds to TRBD1 (5 bases). The CDR3 sequence is 12 residues long. V lost 5 bases to trimming and J lost 10 bases, with 14 bases between them.

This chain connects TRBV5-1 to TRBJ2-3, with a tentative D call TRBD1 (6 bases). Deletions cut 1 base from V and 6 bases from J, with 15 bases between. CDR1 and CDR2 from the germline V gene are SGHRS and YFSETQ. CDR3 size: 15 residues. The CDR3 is CASSLRWGLKDTQYF. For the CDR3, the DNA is TGCGCCAGCAGCTTGCGTTGGGGGCTTAAGGATACGCAGTATTTT.

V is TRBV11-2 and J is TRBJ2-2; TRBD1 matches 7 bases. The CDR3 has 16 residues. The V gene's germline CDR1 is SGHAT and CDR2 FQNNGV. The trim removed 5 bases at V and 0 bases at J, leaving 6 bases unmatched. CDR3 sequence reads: CASSPGTAANTGELFF. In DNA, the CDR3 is TGTGCCAGCAGCCCCGGGACAGCCGCGAACACCGGGGAGCTGTTTTTT. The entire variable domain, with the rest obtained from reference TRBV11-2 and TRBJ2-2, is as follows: EAGVAQSPRYKIIEKRQSVAFWCNPISGHATLYWYQQILGQGPKLLIQFQNNGVVDDSQLPKDRFSAERLKGVDSTLKIQPAKLEDSAVYLCASSPGTAANTGELFFGEGSRLTVL.

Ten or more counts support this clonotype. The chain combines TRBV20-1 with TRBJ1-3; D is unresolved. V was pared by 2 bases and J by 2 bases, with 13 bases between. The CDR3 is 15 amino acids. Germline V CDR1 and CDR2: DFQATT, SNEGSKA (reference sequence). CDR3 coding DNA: TGCAGTGCTAGACCATTGTCTAAACCTGGAAACACCATATATTTT. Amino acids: CSARPLSKPGNTIYF.

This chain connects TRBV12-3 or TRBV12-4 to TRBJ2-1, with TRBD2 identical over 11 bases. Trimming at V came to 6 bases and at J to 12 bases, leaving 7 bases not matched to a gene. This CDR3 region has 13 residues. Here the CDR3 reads CASRGLAVSGQFF. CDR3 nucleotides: TGTGCCAGCAGGGGACTAGCGGTGTCTGGGCAGTTCTTC.